This TCR beta chain was sequenced in a study of T cell repertoires in cytomegalovirus infection (dated by TCRdb to about 2019). Concerning the study at large: Peptide stimulations targeted recently identified HLA-C-restricted CMV epitopes, whose presentation resists viral immunomodulation, together with well-studied HLA-B-restricted epitopes. The HLA type of each donor mattered for the analysis, because public TCR beta signatures pointed to carriage of CMV infection along with the matching HLA type. What the study reported, not specific to this receptor: Cumulative frequency of public TCR beta family members discriminated carriers of CMV infection plus the relevant HLA type in this cohort and an independent roughly 340-donor cohort. In the ex vivo response, HLA-C-restricted CMV-specific TCR beta clonotypes were dominant, and in two of eight donors the single most frequent clonotype came from this HLA-C-restricted group.

This sample was sequenced with an Illumina HiSeq 1500. TCRdb cleaned the public reads at Q25 with fastp, built clones with MiXCR and kept in-frame beta chains. Rows are combined by CDR3 protein, so each entry shows the most common genes and DNA. The sample yields 340,000 or so distinct CDR3 sequences; approximately 25% were counted once. Jointly, the top ten make up 13% of the sample. The treatment or condition tag for this specimen amounts to: in vitro stimulation with specific CMV peptide epitopes to enrich CMV-specific T cells. Including the terminal cysteine and phenylalanine, the CDR3 comprises 15 residues. Only the CDR3 part of the read is kept: 45 bases, read in frame from the first base. Trimming leaves V shorter by 6 bases and J shorter by 1 base, with the junction holding 9 bases beyond the gene matches. Looking up the germline V gene yields CDR1 MNHEY and CDR2 SVGEGT. This clonotype was detected many times. The antigen it binds to is not known. Base qualities are missing; no much larger clone stands one base away.

This TCR was sampled from a human donor in good health (CMV status not recorded). Some clones in this sample may be carry-over from other donors' samples. In this chain, TRBV6-2 or TRBV6-3 is recombined with TRBJ2-7; TRBD1 matches 7 bases in the middle. The specimen was cultured PBMCs, collected from culture after CMV antigen stimulation. The CDR3 loop reads CASRRIQGMSYEQYF. The base sequence is TGTGCCAGCAGACGCATACAGGGGATGTCCTACGAGCAGTACTTC.